One TCR beta chain is described in this entry. The sample is drawn from a study of blood T cell repertoires in COVID-19. Overall study context: Samples taken during acute and convalescent COVID-19 were collected in the United States, Italy and Spain. Nucleic acid was either cDNA or gDNA, and it came from T cells, B-cell-depleted T cells, or PBMCs.

The authors' processing: How many nucleated cells were present was estimated from reference gene primer amplification. TCRdb's copy holds only in-frame clones and misses some; the assay was immunoSEQ multiplex PCR. That table supplies the V and J calls and clone size; D and trimming were determined from the DNA. Among 250,000 to 300,000 clones, 80% to 90% were seen once, and the ten largest hold approximately 11%. The CDR3 consists of 12 residues. CDR1 is GTSNPN, CDR2 SVGIG, per germline (reference sequence). Trimming removed 0 bases from V and 3 bases from J, with 6 bases in between. The receptor was derived from a woman aged 70-85 years with acute or convalescent COVID-19. The V and J genes are TRBV30 and TRBJ2-7; D is undetermined. The sample comprised peripheral blood. The CDR3 DNA is TGTGCCTGGAGTGTTCGAGGCTACGAGCAGTACTTC. Its protein is CAWSVRGYEQYF.